The subject of this entry is one T cell receptor beta chain. This specimen belongs to a study of T-cell reconstitution after alpha-beta-depleted transplantation in children. A TCRbeta library incorporating unique molecular identifiers was prepared. A single record per CDR3 protein comes from TCRdb applying MiXCR to the PCR reads. Of around 530,000 distinct CDR3 sequences in the sample, 30% to 35% are singletons; the top ten hold around 2.3%. This CDR3 has 14 amino acids. The V gene lost 4 bases and the J gene lost 8 bases, with 20 bases spanning the gap. In germline, CDR1 is SQVTM, CDR2 ANQGSEA. The receptor comes from a human donor who donated a stem cell graft to a child with aplastic anemia. The source material was PBMCs from the stem cell graft donor, sampled from the stem cell graft. This chain uses TRBV29-1 with TRBJ1-2, with D possibly TRBD1 on 5 matching bases. The CDR3 region is CSVGGGKGVWGYTF. In DNA form, the CDR3 reads TGCAGCGTTGGTGGGGGTAAAGGGGTTTGGGGCTACACCTTC.